This TCR beta chain was retrieved from a study of immune evolution from preneoplasia to lung adenocarcinoma (dated by TCRdb to the early 2020s). Background on the whole study: No AAH lesions showed HLA loss of heterozygosity, compared with roughly 7.1% of AIS, 15% of MIA and 30% to 35% of ADC lesions. The study used immune gene expression, TCR sequencing and multiplex immunofluorescence to profile the immune contexture of lung adenocarcinoma precursors and invasive adenocarcinoma. Resected precursor lesions (AAH, AIS, MIA) and invasive adenocarcinomas were each compared against paired morphologically normal lung tissue. Sample size was determined by specimen availability and not by a prior power calculation. The immune data were integrated with whole exome sequencing and methylation data from the same cohort of nodules. The overall cohort comprised just under 55 patients with pulmonary nodules who underwent surgical resection. The TCR sequencing data were obtained from about 47 patients. According to the study, about 110 samples went through TCR sequencing. POLYSOLVER was used to infer class I HLA alleles from exome data, and LOHHLA was used to detect allele-specific HLA loss. Study-wide findings and limitations: T cell clonality was highest in KRAS-mutant nodules compared with EGFR-mutant or double wild-type lesions. Normal lung showed the highest clonality, whereas later-stage lesions appeared to have higher T cell density and diversity but lower clonality. Normal lung had the highest top T cell clone frequencies, which appeared to decline progressively from AAH through AIS, MIA and invasive adenocarcinoma. Because every patient came from Japan and China, how well the results apply to Western populations was uncertain. The findings reflected association rather than direct causation, and larger cohorts with long-term follow-up and longitudinal biopsies were considered necessary.

TCR beta CDR3 regions were sequenced from DNA using the immunoSEQ hsTCRbeta Kit. For the original study's pipeline: The ImmunoSEQ Analyzer was used to analyse the TCR sequencing data. T cell clonality was defined as 1 minus Pielou's evenness, calculated on productive rearrangements. The inverse Simpson index, applied to productive templates, was used to measure T cell diversity. T cell density was defined as TCR beta template counts normalized to usable DNA, with usable DNA estimated by amplification and sequencing of housekeeping genes. Two-sided Kruskal-Wallis tests were used to compare TCR metrics between histologic stages. TCRdb mirrors the immuneACCESS table, restricted to in-frame sequences. Some clones are absent from its copies; in checked studies, under half trace to an unresolved V gene, and the reason for the others is unknown. V and J calls and clone size are those listed in that table; D and trimming were worked out from the DNA. Across this sample there are around 3,000 clones, with around 89% seen only once. The ten largest clonotypes hold about 4.6% of the sample.

V is reduced by 3 bases and J by 6 bases, leaving a spacing of 11 bases between them. Its CDR3 holds 13 amino acids, cysteine through phenylalanine. Just CDR3 DNA is preserved here, 39 bases in frame from base 1. Looking up the germline V gene yields CDR1 SNHLY and CDR2 FYNNEI. Between 2014 and 2017, the patients underwent resection in either Japan or China. Two lung cancer pathologists independently confirmed the histologic diagnosis of each case on H&E slides. To enrich premalignant or tumor cells for nucleic acid extraction, macro-dissection was performed after pathologic assessment. The AllPrep DNA/RNA FFPE Kit was used to isolate DNA from FFPE tissue. Details on this clone: Its target antigen remains unknown. Base quality data are lacking; no much larger clone is found one base away.

The sequence was collected from an older person with invasive lung adenocarcinoma. Sequenced input: FFPE invasive lung adenocarcinoma tissue. Sample cell subset or site, as interpreted from the label and publication: frankly invasive lung adenocarcinoma (ADC). The chain links TRBV2 with TRBJ1-2, with the D gene not confidently named. This receptor carries the CDR3 CASSDLRGDGYTF. The DNA reads as follows: TGTGCCAGCAGTGATTTACGGGGAGATGGCTACACCTTC. The reference TRBV2 and TRBJ1-2 proteins fill in what lies around the CDR3, so the full variable domain reads EPEVTQTPSHQVTQMGQEVILRCVPISNHLYFYWYRQILGQKVEFLVSFYNNEISEKSEIFDDQFSVERPDGSNFTLKIRSTKLEDSAMYFCASSDLRGDGYTFGSGTRLTVV.